This entry lists 14 T cell receptor beta chains sequenced from one sample in a study of blood T cell repertoires in COVID-19. TCRdb's copy holds only in-frame clones and misses some; the assay was immunoSEQ multiplex PCR. The data hold some 400,000 clones, with 90% observed a single time. Sequencing was done on a sample of peripheral blood. These receptors originate from a man between 18 and 29 years old with active or convalescent COVID-19.

This clone was detected only once. The genes are TRBV21-1 and TRBJ1-2. TRBV21-1 is tagged as a pseudogene. The CDR3 sequence is 15 residues long. The CDR3 loop reads CASSKRTRWSGRTTF. The CDR3 DNA sequence: TGTGCCAGCAGCAAAAGGACCCGTTGGAGCGGCCGCACCACCTTC.

This clone was counted between two and nine times. The chain combines TRBV5-6 with TRBJ1-1; 9 bases agree with TRBD1. J gave up 5 bases and V 4 bases, and 9 bases lay outside the gene matches. The CDR3 length is 15 residues. Germline V gives CDR1 SGHDT, CDR2 YYEEEE. In DNA form, the CDR3 reads TGTGCCAGCAGCCCCATGGACAGGGGAAGGACTGAAGCTTTCTTT. Its protein is CASSPMDRGRTEAFF.

There are a few counts of this clone. This chain joins TRBV3-1 (or the pseudogene TRBV3-2) and TRBJ1-5, with D possibly being TRBD1 (6 bases). V shed 0 bases and J shed 6 bases, with 18 bases lying between them. CDR3 length equals 17 residues. Germline values: CDR1 LGHDT, CDR2 YNNKEL (reference sequence). The CDR3 DNA reads TGTGCCAGCAGCCAAGAGGACAGAAAGGAAGTGGGTCAGCCCCAGCATTTT. It codes for CASSQEDRKEVGQPQHF.

V and J are TRBV7-3 and TRBJ2-1; D gene uncertain. V lost 5 bases to trimming and J lost 1 base, with 9 bases between them. CDR3 size: 14 residues. The germline V gene encodes CDR1 SGHTA and CDR2 FQGTGA. CDR3: CASSPFPSYNEQFF. CDR3 bases: TGTGCCAGCAGCCCGTTTCCGTCCTACAATGAGCAGTTCTTC.

This CDR3 is CASSNDWTRTDTQYF. CDR3 in DNA: TGTGCCAGCAGCAACGACTGGACTCGCACAGATACGCAGTATTTT. V usage is TRBV7-3 and J usage is TRBJ2-3, with D perhaps TRBD2 (5 bases). From germline, CDR1 is SGHTA and CDR2 FQGTGA. V lost 5 bases, J lost 1 base, and 13 bases lay in between. There are 15 residues in the CDR3. The entire variable domain, with the rest obtained from reference TRBV7-3 and TRBJ2-3, is as follows: GAGVSQTPSNKVTEKGKYVELRCDPISGHTALYWYRQSLGQGPEFLIYFQGTGAADDSGLPNDRFFAVRPEGSVSTLKIQRTERGDSAVYLCASSNDWTRTDTQYFGPGTRLTVL.

The chain uses TRBV6-2 or TRBV6-3 and TRBJ2-7; D ambiguous. V lost 6 bases and J 4 bases, leaving 13 bases between the germline ends. CDR3 size: 13 residues. Germline CDR1 and CDR2: MNHEY and SVGEGT. The CDR3, as DNA: TGTGCCAGCAGCACTACCACGACTTACGAGCAGTACTTC. Translating it yields CASSTTTTYEQYF.

The chain uses TRBV7-8 and TRBJ1-1, with D hard to call. The CDR3 loop spans 15 amino acids. CDR1 is SGHVS, CDR2 FQNEAQ, per germline. The V gene lost 10 bases and the J gene lost 0 bases, with 18 bases spanning the gap. The CDR3 loop reads CATDRGHNMNTEAFF. CDR3 bases: TGTGCCACCGACCGTGGGCATAATATGAACACTGAAGCTTTCTTT.

This sequence joins TRBV5-4 and TRBJ2-5; 8 positions agree with TRBD2. Per germline, CDR1 SGHNT and CDR2 YYREEE (reference sequence). The CDR3 totals 17 residues. Trimming at V came to 0 bases and at J to 2 bases, leaving 9 bases not matched to a gene. The CDR3 is CASSLGYAGGDQETQYF. The CDR3 coding sequence is TGTGCCAGCAGCTTGGGCTACGCGGGAGGAGATCAAGAGACCCAGTACTTC.

The CDR3 here is CASSYSATGATYEQYF. CDR3 nucleotides: TGTGCCAGCAGTTACTCCGCGACAGGGGCGACCTACGAGCAGTACTTC. The genes are TRBV6-5 and TRBJ2-7; 8 bases agree with TRBD1. Germline V gene lookup returns CDR1 MNHEY and CDR2 SVGAGI. The CDR3 loop spans 16 amino acids. Trimming removed 0 bases from V and 2 bases from J; junction bases left unmatched: 6.

The chain uses TRBV11-2 and TRBJ2-3, with 11 bases identical to TRBD1. The CDR3 length is 15 residues. Germline loops: CDR1 SGHAT, CDR2 FQNNGV. V lost 4 bases and J lost 2; bases outside the gene matches: 2. The CDR3 loop reads CASSSGQGVTDTQYF. CDR3 DNA sequence: TGTGCCAGCAGCTCGGGACAGGGGGTCACAGATACGCAGTATTTT.

This clone was counted once. The chain links TRBV15 to TRBJ1-6; 7 bases match TRBD1. Germline V CDR1 and CDR2: LNHNV, YYDKDF (reference sequence). Trimming at V came to 3 bases and at J to 1 base, leaving 6 bases not matched to a gene. The CDR3 spans 17 residues. This chain's CDR3 is CATSSENRGSYNSPLHF. The CDR3 DNA reads TGTGCCACCAGCAGTGAGAACAGGGGATCCTATAATTCACCCCTCCACTTT.

This sequence joins TRBV5-6 and TRBJ2-5; 9 bases fit TRBD2. CDR1 and CDR2 (germline): SGHDT, YYEEEE. CDR3 length equals 16 residues. The V gene end was trimmed by 4 bases and the J gene end by 2 bases; junction bases not matched to a gene: 9. The CDR3 loop is CASSEKGGGAQETQYF. The CDR3 coding sequence is TGTGCCAGCAGCGAAAAGGGCGGGGGGGCTCAAGAGACCCAGTACTTC. The full variable domain, with the rest looked up from reference TRBV5-6 and TRBJ2-5, is DAGVTQSPTHLIKTRGQQVTLRCSPKSGHDTVSWYQQALGQGPQFIFQYYEEEERQRGNFPDRFSGHQFPNYSSELNVNALLLGDSALYLCASSEKGGGAQETQYFGPGTRLLVL.

The genes are TRBV28 and TRBJ1-5, with a weak D call TRBD1 (5 bases). Germline values: CDR1 MDHEN, CDR2 SYDVKM. This CDR3 is 15 amino acids long. Trimming took off 2 bases at V and 0 bases at J, with 8 bases between the two ends. DNA of the CDR3: TGTGCCAGCAGTTTAGTGGGGCATAGCAATCAGCCCCAGCATTTT. It encodes CASSLVGHSNQPQHF.

This clone appeared once. J is TRBJ2-3 and V is TRBV7-2; TRBD2 is a possible D gene (6 bases). The CDR3 consists of 11 residues. CDR1 and CDR2 (germline): SGHTA, FQGNSA. V gave up 4 bases and J gave up 14 bases, with 13 bases separating them. DNA for the CDR3: TGTGCCAGCAGCTCGACAGTCGGGGGGTATTTT. The encoded protein is CASSSTVGGYF.